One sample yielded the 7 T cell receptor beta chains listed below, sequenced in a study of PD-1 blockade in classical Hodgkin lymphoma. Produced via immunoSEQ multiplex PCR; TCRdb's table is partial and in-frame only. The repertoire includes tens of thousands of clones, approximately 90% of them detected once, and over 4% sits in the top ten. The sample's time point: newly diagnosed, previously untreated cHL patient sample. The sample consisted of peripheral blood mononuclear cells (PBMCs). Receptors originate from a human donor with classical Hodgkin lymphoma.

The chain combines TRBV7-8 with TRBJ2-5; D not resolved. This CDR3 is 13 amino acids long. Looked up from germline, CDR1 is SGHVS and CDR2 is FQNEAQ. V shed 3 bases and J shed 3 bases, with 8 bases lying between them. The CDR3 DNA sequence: TGTGCCAGCAGCTTGGGATTCAAAGAGACCCAGTACTTC. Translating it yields CASSLGFKETQYF.

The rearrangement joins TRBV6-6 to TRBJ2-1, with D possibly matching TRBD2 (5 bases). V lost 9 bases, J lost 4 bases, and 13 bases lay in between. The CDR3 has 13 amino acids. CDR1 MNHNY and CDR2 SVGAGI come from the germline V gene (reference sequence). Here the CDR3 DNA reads TGTGCCAGTGCGCCCGGGAATTACAATGAGCAGTTCTTC. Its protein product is CASAPGNYNEQFF.

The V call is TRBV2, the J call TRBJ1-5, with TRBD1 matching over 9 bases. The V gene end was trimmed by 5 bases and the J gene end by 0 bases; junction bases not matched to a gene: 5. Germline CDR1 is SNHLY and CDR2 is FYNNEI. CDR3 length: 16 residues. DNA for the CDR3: TGTGCCAGCAGTTTGACAGGGGGAATTAGCAATCAGCCCCAGCATTTT. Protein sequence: CASSLTGGISNQPQHF.

The CDR3 is CASSARTSVTDTQYF. The DNA for the CDR3 is TGTGCCAGCAGCGCCCGGACTAGCGTCACAGATACGCAGTATTTT. The chain employs TRBV9 and TRBJ2-3; TRBD2 aligns across 9 bases. The germline CDR1 and CDR2 sequences are SGDLS and YYNGEE. V trimming: 3 bases; J trimming: 2 bases; junction bases outside the gene matches: 4. The CDR3 contains 15 residues.

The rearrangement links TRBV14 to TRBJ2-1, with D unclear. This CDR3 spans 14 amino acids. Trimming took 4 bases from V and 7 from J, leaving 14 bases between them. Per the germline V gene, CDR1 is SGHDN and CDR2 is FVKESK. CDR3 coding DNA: TGTGCCAGCAGCCGTTCGAACCCGGAGAATGAGCAGTTCTTC. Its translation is CASSRSNPENEQFF.

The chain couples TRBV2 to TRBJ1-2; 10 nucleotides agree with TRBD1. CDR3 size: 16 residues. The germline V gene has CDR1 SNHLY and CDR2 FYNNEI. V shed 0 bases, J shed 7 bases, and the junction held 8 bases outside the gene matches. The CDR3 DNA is TGTGCCAGCAGTGAAGCGCAGGGGACAGGGGTAATTGGCTACACCTTC. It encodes CASSEAQGTGVIGYTF.

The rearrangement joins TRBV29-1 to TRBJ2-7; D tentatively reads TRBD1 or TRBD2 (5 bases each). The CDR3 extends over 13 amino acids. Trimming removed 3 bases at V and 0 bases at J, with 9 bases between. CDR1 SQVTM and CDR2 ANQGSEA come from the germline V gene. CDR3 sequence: CSVDSDSSYEQYF. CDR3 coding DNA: TGCAGCGTTGATAGCGACAGCTCCTACGAGCAGTACTTC.